Given below is one TCR beta chain in context. The data were produced by immunoSEQ multiplex PCR, yet TCRdb's version contains in-frame clones alone and is incomplete. The table lists about 60,000 clones, 94% of them singletons. The data stem from a study of OX40 agonist ivuxolimab in advanced cancers. In germline, CDR1 is SQVTM, CDR2 ANQGSEA. The CDR3 extends over 14 amino acids. V shed 6 bases and J 10 bases; nucleotides not matched to a gene: 11. The rearrangement uses TRBV29-1 and TRBJ2-1; 11 nucleotides line up with TRBD2. The sequence came from an adult with an advanced solid tumor such as melanoma, head and neck, liver or kidney cancer. The sequenced sample was CD4+ or CD8+ T cells sorted from blood, obtained in a trial of the OX40 agonist ivuxolimab. This CDR3 is CSVPPGLAAGEQFF. As DNA, the CDR3 is TGCAGCGTCCCTCCGGGACTAGCGGCCGGCGAGCAGTTCTTC.